The 19 T cell receptor beta chains given below trace back to one sample, sequenced in a study of shared clonotypes between healthy human individuals. Sequenced by immunoSEQ multiplex PCR; TCRdb stores in-frame clones only, minus some. The data contain just over 2,000,000 clones, 85% to 95% of them singletons. The sample was naive CD4+ T cells sorted from blood. Subset of the sample: CD45RA+ positively selected. The receptors come from a man aged 18 to 29 in good health.

The CDR3 loop is CASSIPSGRVRGETQYF. CDR3 bases: TGTGCCAGCAGCATCCCCTCCGGCAGGGTTCGGGGAGAGACCCAGTACTTC. The rearrangement uses TRBV11-2 and TRBJ2-5; D could derive from TRBD1 or TRBD2 (5 bases each). V was pared by 5 bases and J by 4 bases, with 23 bases between. Germline CDR1 and CDR2: SGHAT and FQNNGV. The CDR3 totals 17 residues.

The chain uses TRBV18 and TRBJ2-3, with D perhaps TRBD1 (6 bases). The germline gives CDR1 KGHSH, CDR2 LQKENI. Trimming took 5 bases from V and 3 from J, leaving 18 bases between them. The CDR3 is 16 amino acids. In DNA form, the CDR3 reads TGTGCCAGCTCAAGACAAACAGGGCTGGGGACAGATACGCAGTATTTT. This gives the protein CASSRQTGLGTDTQYF.

As concerns this clone: Additional DNA sequences in this sample encode the identical CDR3. V gene TRBV30 combines with J gene TRBJ1-1, with D hard to call. This CDR3 has 14 amino acids. Germline assignment: CDR1 GTSNPN and CDR2 SVGIG (reference sequence). V was pared by 0 bases and J by 2 bases, with 10 bases between. The CDR3 coding sequence is TGTGCCTGGAGTGTGTTCTCGCTTAACACTGAAGCTTTCTTT. This gives the protein CAWSVFSLNTEAFF.

The CDR3 DNA reads TGTGCCAGCAGCCCGAACGGACGGACAGGGGTTGGTGGCTACACCTTC. Its translation is CASSPNGRTGVGGYTF. V usage is TRBV14 and J usage is TRBJ1-2, with TRBD1 matching 9 bases. Trimming cost V 4 bases and J 7 bases; bases outside gene matches: 13. Looked up from germline, CDR1 is SGHDN and CDR2 is FVKESK. The CDR3 extends over 16 amino acids.

The chain joins TRBV6-6 to TRBJ1-2, with TRBD1 matching 9 bases. With 0 bases clipped from V and 5 bases from J, the junction kept 4 bases outside the gene matches. Germline loops: CDR1 MNHNY, CDR2 SVGAGI (reference sequence). This CDR3 comprises 15 residues. CDR3 coding DNA: TGTGCCAGCAGTTACTCGGACAGGGGCCCGTATGGCTACACCTTC. Encoded protein: CASSYSDRGPYGYTF.

The chain joins TRBV21-1 to TRBJ2-7; the table gives TRBD2 as D, unverified against the DNA. TRBV21-1 is recorded as a pseudogene. This CDR3 spans 13 amino acids. The CDR3 DNA follows: TGTGCCAGCAGCAGGGGGGGACCCTACGAGCAGTACTTC. Translating it yields CASSRGGPYEQYF.

The chain joins TRBV2 to TRBJ2-2, with unresolved D. CDR1 and CDR2 from the germline V gene are SNHLY and FYNNEI. CDR3 length: 13 amino acids. Trimming removed 5 bases at V and 1 base at J, with 5 bases between. The CDR3 DNA reads as TGTGCCAGCAGTTACAGGAACACCGGGGAGCTGTTTTTT. Its protein product is CASSYRNTGELFF.

The chain recombines TRBV4-1 with TRBJ2-2; TRBD2 matches at 7 bases. The V segment lost 4 bases and the J segment 2 bases; nucleotides outside the gene matches: 7. CDR3 size: 16 residues. The germline V gene encodes CDR1 MGHRA and CDR2 YSYEKL. The CDR3 here is CASSLGGGKNTGELFF. In nucleotides, the CDR3 is TGCGCCAGCAGCCTCGGGGGAGGGAAAAACACCGGGGAGCTGTTTTTT.

The rearrangement uses TRBV28 and TRBJ2-1; D may be TRBD2 (6 bases). Germline V gives CDR1 MDHEN, CDR2 SYDVKM. V lost 6 bases and J 0 bases, leaving 15 bases between the germline ends. The CDR3 loop spans 16 amino acids. Written as DNA, the CDR3 is TGTGCCAGCAGCTTGGATGCGGGGAACTCCTACAATGAGCAGTTCTTC. Translated: CASSLDAGNSYNEQFF. Looking up the rest from reference TRBV28 and TRBJ2-1 gives the full variable domain: DVKVTQSSRYLVKRTGEKVFLECVQDMDHENMFWYRQDPGLGLRLIYFSYDVKMKEKGDIPEGYSVSREKKERFSLILESASTNQTSMYLCASSLDAGNSYNEQFFGPGTRLTVL.

The chain is built from TRBV5-1 and TRBJ2-5; 7 positions agree with TRBD1. This CDR3 has 14 amino acids. Germline CDR1 SGHRS, CDR2 YFSETQ. Trimming removed 4 bases from V and 5 bases from J; junction bases left unmatched: 8. In nucleotides, the CDR3 is TGCGCCAGCAGCCGGGCAGGGGGTACGGAGACCCAGTACTTC. Translating gives CASSRAGGTETQYF.

The chain joins TRBV9 to TRBJ2-2; 7 bases match TRBD2. The junction had 6 bases not matched to a gene; V was cut back by 4 bases and J by 0 bases. CDR1 SGDLS and CDR2 YYNGEE come from the germline V gene. The CDR3 spans 16 residues. CDR3 loop: CASSLTGGSNTGELFF. The CDR3 bases are TGTGCCAGCAGCTTAACCGGGGGGTCGAACACCGGGGAGCTGTTTTTT.

The chain links TRBV5-4 to TRBJ2-7; 8 nucleotides match TRBD2. V lost 3 bases and J lost 0; bases outside the gene matches: 5. CDR1 is SGHNT, CDR2 YYREEE, per germline (reference sequence). The CDR3 totals 15 residues. The CDR3 bases are TGTGCCAGCAGCTCCAAGCGGGGGAACTCCTACGAGCAGTACTTC. Translating gives CASSSKRGNSYEQYF. Supplemented by reference TRBV5-4 and TRBJ2-7, the full variable domain reads ETGVTQSPTHLIKTRGQQVTLRCSSQSGHNTVSWYQQALGQGPQFIFQYYREEENGRGNFPPRFSGLQFPNYSSELNVNALELDDSALYLCASSSKRGNSYEQYFGPGTRLTVT.

The genes are TRBV28 and TRBJ2-1, with 11 bases aligning to TRBD2. The length of the CDR3 is 15 residues. Trimming removed 6 bases from V and 9 bases from J; junction bases left unmatched: 10. The germline V gene encodes CDR1 MDHEN and CDR2 SYDVKM. The CDR3 sequence is CASRGGASGGFEQFF. CDR3 DNA sequence: TGTGCCAGCAGAGGCGGGGCTAGCGGGGGGTTTGAGCAGTTCTTC.

V usage is TRBV18 and J usage is TRBJ1-1; D unresolved. Trimming removed 6 bases at V and 1 base at J, with 18 bases between. Looked up from germline, CDR1 is KGHSH and CDR2 is LQKENI. This CDR3 spans 16 amino acids. CDR3 bases: TGTGCCAGCTCGCACCAGGTAACAGAAGCGAACACTGAAGCTTTCTTT. Encoded protein: CASSHQVTEANTEAFF.

The V gene is TRBV7-6, the J gene TRBJ2-7, with D perhaps TRBD1 or TRBD2 (5 bases each). CDR3 length equals 16 residues. Germline V gives CDR1 SGHVS, CDR2 FNYEAQ. Trimming cost V 1 base and J 3 bases, with 16 bases left between them. CDR3 nucleotides: TGTGCCAGCAGCTTAGGGGACCCAAGGGTAGGCTACGAGCAGTACTTC. Protein product: CASSLGDPRVGYEQYF.

About this clone: Other DNA sequences in this sample translate to the same CDR3. V gene TRBV5-1 combines with J gene TRBJ2-7; 7 bases align to TRBD1. Germline CDR1 SGHRS, CDR2 YFSETQ. CDR3 length equals 14 residues. The V and J ends lost 5 bases and 0 bases, in that order; junction bases with no gene match: 5. CDR3 sequence (DNA): TGCGCCAGCAGTCCGACAGGGAACTCCTACGAGCAGTACTTC. Translation gives CASSPTGNSYEQYF. Drawing the rest from reference TRBV5-1 and TRBJ2-7, the complete variable domain is KAGVTQTPRYLIKTRGQQVTLSCSPISGHRSVSWYQQTPGQGLQFLFEYFSETQRNKGNFPGRFSGRQFSNSRSEMNVSTLELGDSALYLCASSPTGNSYEQYFGPGTRLTVT.

The rearrangement links TRBV10-3 to TRBJ2-3; 9 bases are shared with TRBD2. Trimming took 2 bases from V and 2 from J; bases not matched to a gene: 5. CDR3 length: 16 residues. Germline V gene data show CDR1 as ENHRY and CDR2 as SYGVKD. The CDR3 loop is CAISEPLAGATDTQYF. The DNA for the CDR3 is TGTGCCATCAGTGAGCCATTAGCGGGGGCCACAGATACGCAGTATTTT.

The V and J genes are TRBV6-6 and TRBJ2-1, with 9 positions matching TRBD2. Looked up from germline, CDR1 is MNHNY and CDR2 is SVGAGI (reference sequence). Trimming removed 2 bases from V and 6 bases from J; junction bases left unmatched: 8. This CDR3 spans 16 amino acids. The CDR3 DNA follows: TGTGCCAGCAGTTACGGGGCGGGAGGGCCTGTCAATGAGCAGTTCTTC. Translating gives CASSYGAGGPVNEQFF.

The table lists this clone with a few counts. Other DNA sequences within the sample encode an identical CDR3. This chain links TRBV6-5 with TRBJ1-1; D call uncertain. V lost 3 bases and J lost 1, with 6 bases in between. Germline-derived CDR1 and CDR2 are MNHEY and SVGAGI. The CDR3 contains 13 residues. The CDR3 DNA reads TGTGCCAGCAGTTATGCGGAGAACACTGAAGCTTTCTTT. It is translated as CASSYAENTEAFF.